The 26 T cell receptor beta chains presented below share a single source sample, sequenced in a study of ipilimumab plus nivolumab after autologous stem cell transplantation. Method: immunoSEQ multiplex PCR; TCRdb's copy keeps in-frame clones and lacks some. The sample has around 9,300 clones; nearly 70% are singletons. The specimen comprised PBMCs, sampled in a trial of ipilimumab plus nivolumab as post-transplant consolidation. The receptor source for this set is a female donor with multiple myeloma.

This clone counts as medium-sized (0.01 to 0.1%). This rearrangement joins TRBV28 to TRBJ2-7; a weak D match, TRBD2 (6 bases). Trimming shortened V by 7 bases and J by 5 bases, and 15 bases separated the two germline ends. The CDR3 covers 13 residues. Germline lookup yields CDR1 MDHEN and CDR2 SYDVKM. The DNA for the CDR3 is TGTGCCAGCACCAATGACCGGGGGAACGAGCAGTACTTC. Its protein product is CASTNDRGNEQYF.

In this sample, this clone turned up a few times. The J gene is TRBJ2-1, the V gene TRBV5-1, with D unclear. This CDR3 has 13 amino acids. Germline assignment: CDR1 SGHRS and CDR2 YFSETQ. The ends were cut back, 0 bases at V and 10 bases at J, with 11 bases in the middle. Written as DNA, the CDR3 is TGCGCCAGCAGCTTGGCCCCTACATCAGAGCAGTTCTTC. Translation gives CASSLAPTSEQFF.

J is TRBJ2-1 and V is TRBV6-5; no clear D. V shed 0 bases and J shed 2 bases, with 11 bases lying between them. The CDR3 loop spans 16 amino acids. Germline CDR1 MNHEY, CDR2 SVGAGI. CDR3 nucleotides: TGTGCCAGCAGTTACTCGGTCAGAAAGGCCTACAATGAGCAGTTCTTC. Its translation is CASSYSVRKAYNEQFF.

As regards this clone: The sample holds other DNA sequences that translate to the same CDR3. The chain uses TRBV7-2 and TRBJ2-5; 7 bases match TRBD2. This CDR3 comprises 13 residues. CDR1 and CDR2 (germline): SGHTA, FQGNSA. V trimming: 2 bases; J trimming: 5 bases; junction bases outside the gene matches: 2. CDR3 residues: CASSLYGGETQYF. In nucleotides, the CDR3 is TGTGCCAGCAGCTTATACGGGGGGGAGACCCAGTACTTC. The variable domain in full, completed from reference TRBV7-2 and TRBJ2-5, reads GAGVSQSPSNKVTEKGKDVELRCDPISGHTALYWYRQSLGQGLEFLIYFQGNSAPDKSGLPSDRFSAERTGGSVSTLTIQRTQQEDSAVYLCASSLYGGETQYFGPGTRLLVL.

V is TRBV4-1 and J is TRBJ2-7, with no clear D. Germline-derived CDR1 and CDR2 are MGHRA and YSYEKL. The V end lost 4 bases, the J end lost 2 bases, and 12 bases lay between the germline ends. The CDR3 has 14 amino acids. The CDR3 nucleotides are TGCGCCAGCAGCCGGTATCTAGAGGCCTACGAGCAGTACTTC. It specifies CASSRYLEAYEQYF.

The J gene is TRBJ1-4, the V gene TRBV5-6, with 7 bases matching TRBD1. Looked up from germline, CDR1 is SGHDT and CDR2 is YYEEEE. The CDR3 covers 13 residues. With V trimmed by 5 bases and J by 6 bases, 4 bases remained unmatched. The CDR3 loop is CASSDRAHEKLFF. The DNA of the CDR3 is TGTGCCAGCAGTGACAGGGCTCATGAAAAACTGTTTTTT.

By share of the sample, this clone is medium-sized. The CDR3 bases are TGCAGCGTTGGGCAGACAGGGTCCCACGAGCAGTACTTC. It translates to CSVGQTGSHEQYF. The V gene is TRBV29-1, the J gene TRBJ2-7, with 7 bases aligning to TRBD1. CDR3 size: 13 residues. Per the germline V gene, CDR1 is SQVTM and CDR2 is ANQGSEA. The V and J ends lost 4 bases and 5 bases, in that order; junction bases with no gene match: 8.

The sample holds a few counts of this clone. The V and J genes are TRBV6-4 and TRBJ2-2; 11 bases are a match to TRBD2. The CDR3 is 16 amino acids. Trimming took 4 bases from V and 4 from J; bases not matched to a gene: 5. Germline CDR1 and CDR2: MRHNA and SNTAGT. The CDR3 protein is CASSALAGGLTGELFF. For the CDR3, the DNA is TGTGCCAGCAGTGCTCTAGCGGGAGGTCTCACCGGGGAGCTGTTTTTT.

The rearrangement joins TRBV5-6 to TRBJ1-4; the D is unclear. Germline-derived CDR1 and CDR2 are SGHDT and YYEEEE. The CDR3 spans 16 residues. V dropped 4 bases and J dropped 8 bases, with 21 bases sitting between them. This CDR3 is CASSSPMVGVGEKLFF. The CDR3 DNA follows: TGTGCCAGCAGCAGTCCGATGGTAGGAGTCGGAGAAAAACTGTTTTTT.

This chain joins TRBV19 and TRBJ2-1; possibly TRBD2 for D (5 bases). V lost 0 bases and J 6 bases, leaving 12 bases between the germline ends. Germline V gives CDR1 LNHDA, CDR2 SQIVND (reference sequence). CDR3 size: 15 residues. CDR3 coding DNA: TGTGCCAGTAGTATAGAGCTAGCACGGTTCAATGAGCAGTTCTTC. This translates into CASSIELARFNEQFF. The complete variable domain, with remaining parts taken from reference TRBV19 and TRBJ2-1, reads DGGITQSPKYLFRKEGQNVTLSCEQNLNHDAMYWYRQDPGQGLRLIYYSQIVNDFQKGDIAEGYSVSREKKESFPLTVTSAQKNPTAFYLCASSIELARFNEQFFGPGTRLTVL.

The DNA of the CDR3 is TGTGCCAGCAGCTTCGACGGCATGAACACTGAAGCTTTCTTT. Translating gives CASSFDGMNTEAFF. The chain uses TRBV11-2 and TRBJ1-1; no clear D. Trimming removed 3 bases at V and 0 bases at J, with 8 bases between. This CDR3 region has 14 residues. In germline, CDR1 is SGHAT, CDR2 FQNNGV.

This clone ranks as medium-sized. The chain links TRBV7-9 to TRBJ2-7; D is uncertain. CDR3 length: 14 amino acids. In germline, CDR1 is SEHNR, CDR2 FQNEAQ (reference sequence). Trimming removed 5 bases from V and 1 base from J, with 12 bases in between. CDR3 in amino acids: CASSDPVGSYEQYF. The CDR3 region has the DNA TGTGCCAGCAGCGACCCGGTGGGGTCCTACGAGCAGTACTTC.

This clone qualifies as medium-sized (0.01 to 0.1%). The rearrangement joins TRBV7-9 to TRBJ2-3, with D possibly being TRBD2 (5 bases). Germline V lookup: CDR1 SEHNR, CDR2 FQNEAQ (reference sequence). V was trimmed by 7 bases and J by 5 bases, leaving 16 bases between them. CDR3 length: 14 amino acids. CDR3 in DNA: TGTGCCAGCATCCTCAGCGGTCTCGGAGATACGCAGTATTTT. Amino acid sequence: CASILSGLGDTQYF.

The V call is TRBV2, the J call TRBJ2-5; the D gene is possibly TRBD1 (6 bases). Germline CDR1 SNHLY, CDR2 FYNNEI. This CDR3 has 13 amino acids. V lost 5 bases to trimming and J lost 4 bases, with 11 bases between them. The CDR3 bases are TGTGCCAGCAGTCCGCTAGGGGGAGAGACCCAGTACTTC. This gives the protein CASSPLGGETQYF.

CDR3: CASSRSGGSPGELFF. The CDR3 DNA is TGTGCCAGCAGCCGGTCCGGCGGGAGCCCCGGGGAGCTGTTTTTT. The V and J genes are TRBV9 and TRBJ2-2; 7 positions agree with TRBD2. CDR3 size: 15 residues. V lost 4 bases to trimming and J lost 6 bases; unmatched junction nucleotides: 9. Germline values: CDR1 SGDLS, CDR2 YYNGEE.

The chain combines TRBV27 with TRBJ2-2, with D perhaps matching TRBD2 (6 bases). The CDR3 is 13 amino acids. In germline, CDR1 is MNHEY, CDR2 SMNVEV (reference sequence). Trimming left V 3 bases short and J 6 bases short, with 8 bases between. The CDR3 is CASSFAGPGELFF. CDR3 sequence (DNA): TGTGCCAGCAGTTTCGCGGGACCCGGGGAGCTGTTTTTT.

V and J are TRBV4-1 and TRBJ2-1; 11 positions agree with TRBD2. V lost 0 bases to trimming and J lost 7 bases; unmatched junction nucleotides: 5. The V gene's germline CDR1 is MGHRA and CDR2 YSYEKL. The CDR3 is 16 residues long. CDR3 coding DNA: TGCGCCAGCAGCCAAGATAGGGGACTAGCGGAGAATGAGCAGTTCTTC. This sequence encodes CASSQDRGLAENEQFF.

The V gene is TRBV5-6, the J gene TRBJ2-3; 12 bases are shared with TRBD2. Trimming took 5 bases from V and 4 from J; bases not matched to a gene: 8. Germline V lookup: CDR1 SGHDT, CDR2 YYEEEE. The CDR3 totals 16 residues. The CDR3 is CASSRRLAGAADTQYF. The CDR3 region has the DNA TGTGCCAGCAGTCGAAGACTAGCGGGAGCAGCAGATACGCAGTATTTT.

This rearrangement joins TRBV29-1 to TRBJ1-2; the D gene is possibly TRBD1 (6 bases). The germline V gene has CDR1 SQVTM and CDR2 ANQGSEA. Trimming left V 4 bases short and J 5 bases short, with 14 bases between. The CDR3 runs 13 residues. CDR3 coding DNA: TGCAGCGTTGGGGACACGGGACCTTATGGCTACACCTTC. Its protein is CSVGDTGPYGYTF.

By its share, this clone is medium-sized. This sequence joins TRBV9 and TRBJ2-2; TRBD2 is a possible D gene (5 bases). Germline V gene data show CDR1 as SGDLS and CDR2 as YYNGEE. This CDR3 comprises 15 residues. Trimming took 0 bases from V and 7 from J, leaving 13 bases between them. Written as DNA, the CDR3 is TGTGCCAGCAGCGTAGATCGGGGAGCGGTCGGGGAGCTGTTTTTT. Translated: CASSVDRGAVGELFF. The whole variable domain, filled in from reference TRBV9 and TRBJ2-2, reads DSGVTQTPKHLITATGQRVTLRCSPRSGDLSVYWYQQSLDQGLQFLIQYYNGEERAKGNILERFSAQQFPDLHSELNLSSLELGDSALYFCASSVDRGAVGELFFGEGSRLTVL.

The chain has TRBV4-1 and TRBJ2-7; TRBD1 is a possible D gene (6 bases). The germline V gene has CDR1 MGHRA and CDR2 YSYEKL. The CDR3 sequence is 13 residues long. V lost 1 base to trimming and J lost 9 bases, with 13 bases between them. The CDR3 reads CASSQVDRGLQYF. The CDR3 coding sequence is TGCGCCAGCAGCCAAGTGGACAGAGGTCTGCAGTACTTC.

The CDR3 DNA reads TGTGCCAGCAGCGGGGGAGCGGTATACAATGAGCAGTTCTTC. Amino acid sequence: CASSGGAVYNEQFF. The V gene is TRBV28, the J gene TRBJ2-1; tentatively, D is TRBD2 (6 bases). The length of the CDR3 is 14 residues. Germline CDR1 and CDR2: MDHEN and SYDVKM. V was clipped by 6 bases and J by 4 bases, with 13 bases between them.

Note on this clone: An end of the junction does not agree with germline; a read error may underlie this. The chain employs TRBV7-9 and TRBJ2-7; D may correspond to TRBD1 or TRBD2 (6 bases each). The CDR3 loop spans 13 amino acids. Germline CDR1 reads SEHNR; CDR2 reads FQNEAQ (reference sequence). The CDR3 region has the DNA TGTGCCAGCAGCTTCGAAGATAGGGGGGAGCGGTACTTC. This encodes CASSFEDRGERYF.

This chain uses TRBV9 with TRBJ2-4, with D possibly TRBD1 on 6 matching bases. This CDR3 comprises 14 residues. CDR1 and CDR2 from the germline V gene are SGDLS and YYNGEE. With 0 bases removed from V and 5 bases from J, the gap between germline ends came to 9 bases. CDR3 DNA: TGTGCCAGCAGCGTAGCAGGGGTCGAAAACATTCAGTACTTC. Translating gives CASSVAGVENIQYF. The full variable domain, rest sourced from reference TRBV9 and TRBJ2-4, is DSGVTQTPKHLITATGQRVTLRCSPRSGDLSVYWYQQSLDQGLQFLIQYYNGEERAKGNILERFSAQQFPDLHSELNLSSLELGDSALYFCASSVAGVENIQYFGAGTRLSVL.

This clone was detected once. The chain uses TRBV18 and TRBJ1-1, with D possibly being TRBD1 (6 bases). This CDR3 is built from 17 residues. CDR1 and CDR2 from the germline V gene are KGHSH and LQKENI. The V and J ends lost 1 base and 1 base respectively, with 16 bases between them. CDR3 nucleotide sequence: TGTGCCAGCTCACCACTTCTACAGGGTAGTGGGAACACTGAAGCTTTCTTT. Translation gives CASSPLLQGSGNTEAFF. The whole variable domain, remainder taken from reference TRBV18 and TRBJ1-1, is NAGVMQNPRHLVRRRGQEARLRCSPMKGHSHVYWYRQLPEEGLKFMVYLQKENIIDESGMPKERFSAEFPKEGPSILRIQQVVRGDSAAYFCASSPLLQGSGNTEAFFGQGTRLTVV.

The chain uses TRBV28 and TRBJ1-1, with D possibly being TRBD1 (6 bases). The V end lost 2 bases, the J end lost 1 base, and 8 bases lay between the germline ends. The germline gives CDR1 MDHEN, CDR2 SYDVKM. This CDR3 comprises 14 residues. CDR3 in DNA: TGTGCCAGCAGTTTAACCAGGGGGAACACTGAAGCTTTCTTT. It specifies CASSLTRGNTEAFF.